What follows is one TCR beta chain and its context. The CDR3 spans 15 residues. Germline CDR1 and CDR2: LNHDA and SQIVND (reference sequence). Trimming took off 7 bases at V and 0 bases at J, with 13 bases between the two ends. The data were taken from a study of blood T cell repertoires in COVID-19. As handled by the study authors: The authors estimated nucleated cell counts from reference gene primer amplification. Assay used: immunoSEQ multiplex PCR; TCRdb lists only in-frame clones, some missing. V and J calls and clone size follow that table, whereas D and trimming were derived from the DNA. The sample yields nearly 250,000 clones, roughly nine tenths seen once.

The TCR originated in a woman aged 55-70 years who had recovered from COVID-19. The source material was peripheral blood. This chain connects TRBV19 to TRBJ1-3; D unresolved. The CDR3: CASTPTVFSGNTIYF. As DNA, the CDR3 is TGTGCCAGTACCCCCACAGTCTTCTCTGGAAACACCATATATTTT.